This TCR beta chain was profiled in a study of blood T cell repertoires in COVID-19. Study processing details: Estimation of nucleated cell counts relied on the amplification of reference gene primers. Sequenced by immunoSEQ multiplex PCR; TCRdb stores in-frame clones only, minus some. V and J calls and clone size are as listed in that table; D and trimming were resolved from the DNA. The sample holds about 210,000 clones, approximately 86% seen once. Enrollees, about 18 to 89 years old, lived in 24 US areas. Membership in each cohort depended on participant-reported clinical history. Trimming stripped 6 bases from V and 0 bases from J, with 12 bases between. Looked up from germline, CDR1 is SQVTM and CDR2 is ANQGSEA. The CDR3 runs to 13 residues.

This chain links TRBV29-1 with TRBJ2-7; tentative D call: TRBD2 (6 bases). The source of this sequence is a woman in her 40s with acute COVID-19. Specimen: PBMCs or T cells enriched from blood (not recorded which). CDR3 coding DNA: TGCAGCGTACTTTTCGGGAGCTCCTACGAGCAGTACTTC. This sequence encodes CSVLFGSSYEQYF.